This TCR beta chain was obtained from a study of T-cell memory formation after mild COVID-19. Across the study: Across donors, TCR clusters were largely donor specific.

TCRdb independently ran MiXCR on the 5' RACE reads; one entry per CDR3 protein. In the table there are roughly 99,000 distinct CDR3 sequences, around an eighth of which are singletons. A note on this clonotype: Antigen unknown.

Study-level results: Contracting clones from day 15 to 85 had balanced CD4/CD8; later expanders favoured CD4+.

This CDR3 has 12 amino acids. V was trimmed by 5 bases and J by 4 bases, leaving 7 bases between them. The germline V gene has CDR1 LGHDT and CDR2 YNNKEL (reference sequence). Sequencing was done on a sample of PBMCs or a T cell subset sorted from them (not recorded which). The sequence was obtained from a man aged 18 to 29 who had mild COVID-19 (a few samples of this study predate the infection). Cell type and time point are not known. This rearrangement joins TRBV3-1 to TRBJ2-3; D gene unclear. The CDR3 region is CASSAEADTQYF. In DNA form, the CDR3 reads TGTGCCAGCAGCGCCGAGGCAGATACGCAGTATTTT.